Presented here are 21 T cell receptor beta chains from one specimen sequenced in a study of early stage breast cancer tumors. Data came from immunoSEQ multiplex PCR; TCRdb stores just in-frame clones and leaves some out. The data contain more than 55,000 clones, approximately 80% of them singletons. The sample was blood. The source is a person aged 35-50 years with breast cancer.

CDR3 protein: CSAYQGADTQYF. The CDR3 bases are TGCAGCGCCTACCAGGGGGCAGATACGCAGTATTTT. The rearrangement joins TRBV29-1 to TRBJ2-3, with 7 bases aligning to TRBD1. The CDR3 extends over 12 amino acids. CDR1 and CDR2 from the germline V gene are SQVTM and ANQGSEA. Trimming cost V 7 bases and J 4 bases; bases outside gene matches: 5.

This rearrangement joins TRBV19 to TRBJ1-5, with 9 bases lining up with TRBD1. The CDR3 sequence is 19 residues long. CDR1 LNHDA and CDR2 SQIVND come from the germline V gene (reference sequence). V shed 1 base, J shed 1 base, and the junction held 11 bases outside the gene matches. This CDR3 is CASSIGGTGRAWSNQPQHF. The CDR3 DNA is TGTGCCAGTAGTATAGGCGGGACAGGGCGGGCGTGGAGCAATCAGCCCCAGCATTTT.

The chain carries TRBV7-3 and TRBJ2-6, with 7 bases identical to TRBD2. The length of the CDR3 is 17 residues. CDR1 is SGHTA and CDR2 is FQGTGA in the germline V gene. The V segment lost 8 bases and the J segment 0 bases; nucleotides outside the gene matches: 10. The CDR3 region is CASGLGGATSGANVLTF. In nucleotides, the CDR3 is TGTGCCAGCGGACTAGGAGGGGCGACCTCTGGGGCCAACGTCCTGACTTTC.

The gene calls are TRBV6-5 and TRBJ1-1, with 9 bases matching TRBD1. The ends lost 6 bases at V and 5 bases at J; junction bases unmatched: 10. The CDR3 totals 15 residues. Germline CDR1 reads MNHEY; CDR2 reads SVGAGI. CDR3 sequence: CASRSNRGRWTEAFF. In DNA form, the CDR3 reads TGTGCCAGCAGGTCAAACAGGGGGCGGTGGACTGAAGCTTTCTTT.

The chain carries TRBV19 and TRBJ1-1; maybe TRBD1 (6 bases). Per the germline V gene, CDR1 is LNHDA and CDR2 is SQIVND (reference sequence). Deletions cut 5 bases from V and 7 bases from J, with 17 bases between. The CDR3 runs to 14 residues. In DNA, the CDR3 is TGTGCCAGTAGTCTGGAGGGGGGCGGGGGTGAAGCTTTCTTT. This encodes CASSLEGGGGEAFF.

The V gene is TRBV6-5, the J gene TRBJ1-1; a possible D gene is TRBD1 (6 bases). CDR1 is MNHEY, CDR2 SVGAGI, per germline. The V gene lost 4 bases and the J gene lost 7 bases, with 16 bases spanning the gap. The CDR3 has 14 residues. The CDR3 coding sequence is TGTGCCAGCAGTTCCGGGACATATGAAGATGAAGCTTTCTTT. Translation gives CASSSGTYEDEAFF.

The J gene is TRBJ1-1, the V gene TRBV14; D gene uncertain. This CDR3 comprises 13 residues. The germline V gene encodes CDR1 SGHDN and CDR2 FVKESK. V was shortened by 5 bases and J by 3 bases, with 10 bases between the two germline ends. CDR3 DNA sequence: TGTGCCAGCAGCTTTTCGAGGGACACTGAAGCTTTCTTT. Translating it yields CASSFSRDTEAFF.

Here the CDR3 DNA reads TGTGCCAGCAGTGTGGACAGGGGTCCCCGGGAGCTGTTTTTT. This codes for CASSVDRGPRELFF. The V gene is TRBV28, the J gene TRBJ2-2, with 9 bases matching TRBD1. Losses at the gene ends were 5 bases for V and 9 bases for J; bases not matched to a gene: 7. This CDR3 region has 14 residues. Germline CDR1 is MDHEN and CDR2 is SYDVKM.

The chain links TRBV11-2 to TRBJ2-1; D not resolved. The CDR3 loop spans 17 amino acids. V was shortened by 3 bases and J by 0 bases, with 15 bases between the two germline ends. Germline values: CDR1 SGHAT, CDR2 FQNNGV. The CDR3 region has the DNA TGTGCCAGCAGCTTCGCGCGTACGGAAAGCTCCTACAATGAGCAGTTCTTC. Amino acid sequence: CASSFARTESSYNEQFF.

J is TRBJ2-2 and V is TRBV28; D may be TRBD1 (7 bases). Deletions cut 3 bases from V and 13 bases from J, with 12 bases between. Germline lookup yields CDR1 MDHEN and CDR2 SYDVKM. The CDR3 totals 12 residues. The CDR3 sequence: CASSFRGRPLFF. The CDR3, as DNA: TGTGCCAGCAGTTTCAGGGGGAGGCCGCTGTTTTTT.

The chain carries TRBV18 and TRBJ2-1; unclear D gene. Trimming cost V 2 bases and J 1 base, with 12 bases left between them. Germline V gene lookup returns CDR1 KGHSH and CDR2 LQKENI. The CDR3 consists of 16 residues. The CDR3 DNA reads TGTGCCAGCTCACCAGTCTCCCGGGCGTCCTACAATGAGCAGTTCTTC. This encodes CASSPVSRASYNEQFF.

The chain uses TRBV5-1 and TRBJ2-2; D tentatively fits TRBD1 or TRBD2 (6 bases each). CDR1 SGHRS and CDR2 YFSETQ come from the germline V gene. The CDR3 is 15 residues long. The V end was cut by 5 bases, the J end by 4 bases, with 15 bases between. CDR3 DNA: TGCGCCAGCAGTCTGCCGGGGGCGGGCACCGGGGAGCTGTTTTTT. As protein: CASSLPGAGTGELFF.

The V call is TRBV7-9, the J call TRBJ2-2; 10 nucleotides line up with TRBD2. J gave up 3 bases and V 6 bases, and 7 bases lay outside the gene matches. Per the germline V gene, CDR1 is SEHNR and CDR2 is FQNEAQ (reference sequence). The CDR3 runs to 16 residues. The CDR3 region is CASRRAGGPYTGELFF. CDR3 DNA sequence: TGTGCCAGCAGGCGAGCGGGAGGGCCTTACACCGGGGAGCTGTTTTTT. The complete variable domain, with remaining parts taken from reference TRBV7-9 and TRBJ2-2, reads DTGVSQNPRHKITKRGQNVTFRCDPISEHNRLYWYRQTLGQGPEFLTYFQNEAQLEKSRLLSDRFSAERPKGSFSTLEIQRTEQGDSAMYLCASRRAGGPYTGELFFGEGSRLTVL.

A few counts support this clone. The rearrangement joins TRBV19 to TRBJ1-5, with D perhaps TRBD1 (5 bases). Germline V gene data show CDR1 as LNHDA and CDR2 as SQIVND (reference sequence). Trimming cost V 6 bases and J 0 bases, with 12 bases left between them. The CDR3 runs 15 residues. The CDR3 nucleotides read TGTGCCAGTAGGCCGACAGCAAATAGCAATCAGCCCCAGCATTTT. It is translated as CASRPTANSNQPQHF.

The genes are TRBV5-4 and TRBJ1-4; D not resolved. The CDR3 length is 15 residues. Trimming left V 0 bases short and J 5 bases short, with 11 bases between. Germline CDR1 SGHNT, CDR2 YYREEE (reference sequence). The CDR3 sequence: CASSLAGSQNEKLFF. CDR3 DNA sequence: TGTGCCAGCAGCTTGGCGGGATCTCAAAATGAAAAACTGTTTTTT.

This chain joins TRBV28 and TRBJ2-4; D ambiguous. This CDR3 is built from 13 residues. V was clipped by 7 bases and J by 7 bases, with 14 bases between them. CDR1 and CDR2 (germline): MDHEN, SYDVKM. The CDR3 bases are TGTGCCAGCACCCACCGTCTCCGGAACATTCAGTACTTC. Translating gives CASTHRLRNIQYF.

The CDR3 DNA reads TGTGCCAGCAGTTTCGGGGCCCTGTCTCACTCTGGAAACACCATATATTTT. Translating gives CASSFGALSHSGNTIYF. This chain uses TRBV28 with TRBJ1-3, with a possible D match to TRBD1 (5 bases). V was pared by 3 bases and J by 0 bases, with 15 bases between. CDR3 size: 17 residues. CDR1 and CDR2 (germline): MDHEN, SYDVKM.

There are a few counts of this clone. CDR3 residues: CASSSGHVGRGQYF. DNA for the CDR3: TGTGCCAGCAGCTCCGGACATGTCGGGCGGGGGCAGTATTTT. V and J are TRBV7-9 and TRBJ2-3, with D possibly being TRBD2 (6 bases). From germline, CDR1 is SEHNR and CDR2 FQNEAQ (reference sequence). This CDR3 spans 14 amino acids. V dropped 4 bases and J dropped 11 bases, with 19 bases sitting between them.

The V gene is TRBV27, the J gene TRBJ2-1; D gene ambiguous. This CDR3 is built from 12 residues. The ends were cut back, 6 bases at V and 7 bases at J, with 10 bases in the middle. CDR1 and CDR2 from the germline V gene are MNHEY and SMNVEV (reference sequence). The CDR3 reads CASSPQPNEQFF. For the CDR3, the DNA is TGTGCCAGCAGCCCCCAACCGAATGAGCAGTTCTTC.

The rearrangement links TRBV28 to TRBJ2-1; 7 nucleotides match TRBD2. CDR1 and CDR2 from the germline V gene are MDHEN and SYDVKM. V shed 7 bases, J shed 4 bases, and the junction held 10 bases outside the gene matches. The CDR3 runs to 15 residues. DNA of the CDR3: TGTGCCAGCATTGGCCTAGCGGCGAATTACAATGAGCAGTTCTTC. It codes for CASIGLAANYNEQFF.

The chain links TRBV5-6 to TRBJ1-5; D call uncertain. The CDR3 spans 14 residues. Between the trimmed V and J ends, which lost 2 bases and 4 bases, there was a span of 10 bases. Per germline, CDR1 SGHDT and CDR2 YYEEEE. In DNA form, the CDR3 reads TGTGCCAGCAGCTTCTTCGTAGGAAATCAGCCCCAGCATTTT. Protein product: CASSFFVGNQPQHF.